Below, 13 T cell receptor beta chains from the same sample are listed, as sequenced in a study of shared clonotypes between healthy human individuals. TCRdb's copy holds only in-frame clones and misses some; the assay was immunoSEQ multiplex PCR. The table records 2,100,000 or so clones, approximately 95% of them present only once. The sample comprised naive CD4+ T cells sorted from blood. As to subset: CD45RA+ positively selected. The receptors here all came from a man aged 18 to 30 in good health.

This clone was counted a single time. CDR3 region: CASSLWGRPSNLGETQYF. CDR3 bases: TGCGCCAGCAGCTTGTGGGGGAGACCCAGCAATCTGGGGGAGACCCAGTACTTC. This chain connects TRBV5-1 to TRBJ2-5; D assignment may be TRBD1 or TRBD2 (5 bases each). V was shortened by 1 base and J by 5 bases, with 24 bases between the two germline ends. The CDR3 runs to 18 residues. The germline V gene has CDR1 SGHRS and CDR2 YFSETQ.

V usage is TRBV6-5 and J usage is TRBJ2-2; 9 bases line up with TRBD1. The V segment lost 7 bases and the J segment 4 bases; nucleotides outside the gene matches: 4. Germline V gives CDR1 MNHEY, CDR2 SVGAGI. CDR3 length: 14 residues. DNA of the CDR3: TGTGCCAGCACTAGGGGACAGGGCACCGGGGAGCTGTTTTTT. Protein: CASTRGQGTGELFF.

CDR3 nucleotide sequence: TGTGCCAGCAGCCCTAGCGGGGCGGGTAATGAGCAGTTCTTC. Translation gives CASSPSGAGNEQFF. The chain employs TRBV7-2 and TRBJ2-1, with 9 bases matching TRBD2. From germline, CDR1 is SGHTA and CDR2 FQGNSA. V trimming: 5 bases; J trimming: 7 bases; junction bases outside the gene matches: 6. The CDR3 runs to 14 residues.

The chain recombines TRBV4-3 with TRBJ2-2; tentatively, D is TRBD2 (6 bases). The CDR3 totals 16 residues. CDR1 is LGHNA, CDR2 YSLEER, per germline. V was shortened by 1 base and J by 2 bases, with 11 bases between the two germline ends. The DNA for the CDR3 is TGCGCCAGCAGCCAAGTCGGCGGGGCTAACACCGGGGAGCTGTTTTTT. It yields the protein CASSQVGGANTGELFF.

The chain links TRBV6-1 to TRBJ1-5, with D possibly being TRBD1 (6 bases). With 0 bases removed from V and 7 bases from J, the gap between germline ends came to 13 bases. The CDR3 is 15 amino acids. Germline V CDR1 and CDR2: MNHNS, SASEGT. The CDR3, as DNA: TGTGCCAGCAGTGAAGCGCTTGGGGGGGGCCAGCCCCAGCATTTT. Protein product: CASSEALGGGQPQHF.

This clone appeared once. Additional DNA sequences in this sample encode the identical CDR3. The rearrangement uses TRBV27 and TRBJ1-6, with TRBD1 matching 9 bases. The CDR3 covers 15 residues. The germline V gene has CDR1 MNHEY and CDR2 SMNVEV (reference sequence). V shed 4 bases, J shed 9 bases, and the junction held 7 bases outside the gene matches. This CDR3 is CASSSGQGLGSPLHF. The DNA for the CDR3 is TGTGCCAGCAGTTCGGGACAGGGTCTTGGTTCACCCCTCCACTTT.

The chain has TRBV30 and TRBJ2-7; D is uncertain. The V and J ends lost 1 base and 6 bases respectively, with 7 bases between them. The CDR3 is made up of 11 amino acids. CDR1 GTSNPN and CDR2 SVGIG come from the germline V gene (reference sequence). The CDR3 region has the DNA TGTGCCTGGAGTGCCGATGTCGAGCAGTACTTC. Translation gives CAWSADVEQYF.

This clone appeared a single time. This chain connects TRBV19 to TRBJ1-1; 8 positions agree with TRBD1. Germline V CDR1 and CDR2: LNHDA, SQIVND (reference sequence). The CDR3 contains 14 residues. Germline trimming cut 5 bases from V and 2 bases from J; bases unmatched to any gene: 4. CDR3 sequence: CASSSRGLNTEAFF. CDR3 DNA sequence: TGTGCCAGTAGTTCCAGGGGGCTAAACACTGAAGCTTTCTTT. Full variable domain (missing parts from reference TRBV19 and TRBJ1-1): DGGITQSPKYLFRKEGQNVTLSCEQNLNHDAMYWYRQDPGQGLRLIYYSQIVNDFQKGDIAEGYSVSREKKESFPLTVTSAQKNPTAFYLCASSSRGLNTEAFFGQGTRLTVV.

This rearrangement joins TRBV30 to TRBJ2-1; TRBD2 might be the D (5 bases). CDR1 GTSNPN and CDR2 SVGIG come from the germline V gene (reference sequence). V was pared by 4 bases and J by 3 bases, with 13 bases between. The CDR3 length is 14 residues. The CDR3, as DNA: TGTGCCTGGAACCCGCTAGCCCTCTACAATGAGCAGTTCTTC. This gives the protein CAWNPLALYNEQFF.

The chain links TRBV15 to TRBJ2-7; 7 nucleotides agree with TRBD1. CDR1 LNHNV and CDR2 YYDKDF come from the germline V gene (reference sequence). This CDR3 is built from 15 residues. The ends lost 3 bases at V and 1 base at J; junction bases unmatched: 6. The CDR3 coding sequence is TGTGCCACCAGCAGGTACCCCAGGGGGTCCTACGAGCAGTACTTC. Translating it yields CATSRYPRGSYEQYF.

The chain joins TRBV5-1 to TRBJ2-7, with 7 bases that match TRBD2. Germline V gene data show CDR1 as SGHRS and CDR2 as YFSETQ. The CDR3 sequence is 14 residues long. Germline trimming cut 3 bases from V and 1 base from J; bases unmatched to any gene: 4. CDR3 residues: CASSSGGKSYEQYF. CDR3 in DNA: TGCGCCAGCAGCTCCGGGGGGAAGTCCTACGAGCAGTACTTC.

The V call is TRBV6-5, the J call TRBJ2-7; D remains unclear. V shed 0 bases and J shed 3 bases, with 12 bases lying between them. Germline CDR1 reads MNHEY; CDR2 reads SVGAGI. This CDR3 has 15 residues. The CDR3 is CASSYSTAANYEQYF. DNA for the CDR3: TGTGCCAGCAGTTACTCGACTGCCGCAAACTACGAGCAGTACTTC.

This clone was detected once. CDR3 nucleotides: TGTGCCAGCAGTGATGCCCTAGACGAGCAGTACTTC. The encoded protein is CASSDALDEQYF. The V and J genes are TRBV6-1 and TRBJ2-7; D ambiguous. The CDR3 sequence is 12 residues long. The V and J ends lost 3 bases and 5 bases respectively, with 8 bases between them. Germline values: CDR1 MNHNS, CDR2 SASEGT.